These 23 T cell receptor beta chains were all obtained from the same sample, sequenced in a study of siplizumab effects on memory and regulatory T cells. TCRdb's table, derived via immunoSEQ multiplex PCR, lists solely in-frame clones and lacks some. The sample includes approximately 75,000 clones, 93% of them seen just once. Sequences were obtained from CD8+ T cells sorted from blood. These TCRs come from a human donor in good health.

The chain uses TRBV6-1 and TRBJ1-6; 8 bases align to TRBD1. The CDR3 contains 15 residues. Losses at the gene ends were 4 bases for V and 7 bases for J; bases not matched to a gene: 6. Per germline, CDR1 MNHNS and CDR2 SASEGT. DNA of the CDR3: TGTGCCAGCAGTGCCCGTGACAGGGGAAATTCACCCCTCCACTTT. As protein: CASSARDRGNSPLHF.

The chain couples TRBV7-9 to TRBJ2-7; TRBD1 or TRBD2 may be the D gene (7 bases each). This CDR3 is 15 amino acids long. V lost 5 bases, J lost 5 bases, and 19 bases lay in between. Germline-derived CDR1 and CDR2 are SEHNR and FQNEAQ (reference sequence). The CDR3 reads CASSVSGTDGNEQYF. In nucleotides, the CDR3 is TGTGCCAGCAGCGTAAGCGGGACAGACGGTAACGAGCAGTACTTC.

The rearrangement joins TRBV19 to TRBJ1-1; TRBD1 matches 11 bases. The length of the CDR3 is 17 residues. The junction had 14 bases not matched to a gene; V was cut back by 6 bases and J by 5 bases. Germline CDR1 reads LNHDA; CDR2 reads SQIVND (reference sequence). CDR3: CASRAPGDRGVGTEAFF. DNA of the CDR3: TGTGCCAGTAGGGCCCCCGGGGACAGGGGGGTAGGTACTGAAGCTTTCTTT. Using reference TRBV19 and TRBJ1-1 for the parts outside the CDR3, the full variable domain is DGGITQSPKYLFRKEGQNVTLSCEQNLNHDAMYWYRQDPGQGLRLIYYSQIVNDFQKGDIAEGYSVSREKKESFPLTVTSAQKNPTAFYLCASRAPGDRGVGTEAFFGQGTRLTVV.

This chain uses TRBV7-2 with TRBJ2-7; 14 bases line up with TRBD2. The germline V gene encodes CDR1 SGHTA and CDR2 FQGNSA. V was clipped by 5 bases and J by 0 bases; unmatched bases: 9. This CDR3 has 18 residues. The CDR3 loop is CASSAGLAGGPISYEQYF. CDR3 sequence (DNA): TGTGCCAGCAGCGCCGGACTAGCGGGGGGCCCGATCTCCTACGAGCAGTACTTC.

The rearrangement links TRBV2 to TRBJ2-7; D ambiguous. V shed 1 base and J shed 2 bases, with 9 bases lying between them. Per the germline V gene, CDR1 is SNHLY and CDR2 is FYNNEI. This CDR3 comprises 14 residues. CDR3 protein: CASSEGRATYEQYF. CDR3 bases: TGTGCCAGCAGTGAAGGTAGGGCTACCTACGAGCAGTACTTC.

V and J are TRBV19 and TRBJ2-1; 8 positions agree with TRBD1. Germline loops: CDR1 LNHDA, CDR2 SQIVND (reference sequence). The junction had 15 bases not matched to a gene; V was cut back by 7 bases and J by 7 bases. The CDR3 length is 16 residues. CDR3 DNA sequence: TGTGCCAGTAACAGCCGTATGGGCACAGGGGGGAATGAGCAGTTCTTC. Translated: CASNSRMGTGGNEQFF.

The rearrangement joins TRBV5-5 to TRBJ2-1; 9 bases are a match to TRBD2. Germline V gives CDR1 SGHKS, CDR2 YYEKEE (reference sequence). This CDR3 has 15 amino acids. V gave up 4 bases and J gave up 0 bases; unmatched junction bases: 2. This chain's CDR3 is CASSLAGSSYNEQFF. The CDR3 DNA is TGTGCCAGCAGCCTAGCGGGGAGCTCCTACAATGAGCAGTTCTTC. Full variable domain (remainder filled in from reference TRBV5-5 and TRBJ2-1): DAGVTQSPTHLIKTRGQQVTLRCSPISGHKSVSWYQQVLGQGPQFIFQYYEKEERGRGNFPDRFSARQFPNYSSELNVNALLLGDSALYLCASSLAGSSYNEQFFGPGTRLTVL.

For the CDR3, the DNA is TGTGCCATCAGTGGAGCGGCCTCCTACGAGCAGTACTTC. It is translated as CAISGAASYEQYF. The J gene is TRBJ2-7, the V gene TRBV10-3, with TRBD2 as a possible D gene (5 bases). Germline values: CDR1 ENHRY, CDR2 SYGVKD. The CDR3 totals 13 residues. V was shortened by 4 bases and J by 0 bases, with 7 bases between the two germline ends.

The chain couples TRBV4-2 to TRBJ2-3; 7 nucleotides line up with TRBD1. This CDR3 contains 16 residues. The V gene's germline CDR1 is LGHNA and CDR2 YNFKEQ. V trimming: 4 bases; J trimming: 2 bases; junction bases outside the gene matches: 9. The CDR3 DNA is TGTGCCAGCAGCCCCCCGACAGGGTGGGACACAGATACGCAGTATTTT. Its protein is CASSPPTGWDTDTQYF.

The gene calls are TRBV2 and TRBJ2-7; possibly TRBD2 for D (6 bases). V lost 8 bases and J lost 1, with 12 bases in between. Germline-derived CDR1 and CDR2 are SNHLY and FYNNEI. This CDR3 region has 13 residues. DNA of the CDR3: TGTGCCAGCGACTCGGGACTGTCCTACGAGCAGTACTTC. Protein sequence: CASDSGLSYEQYF.

This chain connects TRBV6-5 to TRBJ2-3; 10 bases are shared with TRBD2. Germline assignment: CDR1 MNHEY and CDR2 SVGAGI. Unmatched junction bases numbered 1, after V lost 4 bases and J lost 3 bases. The CDR3 length is 14 residues. CDR3 in DNA: TGTGCCAGCAGTTTTAGCGGGGGGACAGATACGCAGTATTTT. Encoded protein: CASSFSGGTDTQYF.

V gene TRBV20-1 combines with J gene TRBJ2-1; maybe TRBD1 (6 bases). Germline CDR1 DFQATT, CDR2 SNEGSKA (reference sequence). The CDR3 is 11 amino acids. The germline V and J ends were trimmed by 7 bases and 7 bases, with 11 bases remaining between them. The CDR3 sequence: CSVPQGNEQFF. CDR3 DNA sequence: TGCAGTGTCCCACAGGGTAATGAGCAGTTCTTC.

The chain joins TRBV6-6 to TRBJ1-2, with a possible D match to TRBD1 (6 bases). Germline CDR1 MNHNY, CDR2 SVGAGI (reference sequence). Trimming removed 8 bases at V and 8 bases at J, with 21 bases between. The CDR3 spans 14 residues. The CDR3 sequence: CASLPQQDREGYTF. As DNA, the CDR3 is TGTGCCAGCCTTCCACAACAGGACAGAGAGGGCTACACCTTC.

The rearrangement joins TRBV9 to TRBJ2-2, with 7 bases identical to TRBD2. Germline CDR1 reads SGDLS; CDR2 reads YYNGEE. There are 17 residues in the CDR3. Germline trimming cut 3 bases from V and 6 bases from J; bases unmatched to any gene: 14. The CDR3 spells CASSGPGLPSRAGELFF. The CDR3 DNA reads TGTGCCAGCAGCGGCCCGGGACTACCCTCCCGGGCCGGGGAGCTGTTTTTT.

J is TRBJ2-2 and V is TRBV11-2; no reliable D call. The V and J ends lost 8 bases and 8 bases respectively, with 9 bases between them. CDR3 length: 11 residues. The germline V gene has CDR1 SGHAT and CDR2 FQNNGV. CDR3 nucleotides: TGTGCCAGCCGTTACGTGGGGGAGCTGTTTTTT. It translates to CASRYVGELFF.

V usage is TRBV30 and J usage is TRBJ1-1; D remains ambiguous. Per germline, CDR1 GTSNPN and CDR2 SVGIG (reference sequence). V shed 4 bases and J shed 0 bases, with 9 bases lying between them. CDR3 length equals 13 residues. Written as DNA, the CDR3 is TGTGCCTGGAATATGAGGATGAACACTGAAGCTTTCTTT. Translating gives CAWNMRMNTEAFF.

This clone was seen a single time. V is TRBV19 and J is TRBJ1-5; 7 bases line up with TRBD1. With V trimmed by 4 bases and J by 8 bases, 14 bases remained unmatched. The CDR3 spans 16 residues. The germline CDR1 and CDR2 sequences are LNHDA and SQIVND (reference sequence). CDR3 nucleotide sequence: TGTGCCAGTAGTACCCTTCGGGACAGCCCTCTCGAGCCCCAGCATTTT. Its translation is CASSTLRDSPLEPQHF.

This chain joins TRBV6-6 and TRBJ1-1; 8 nucleotides align to TRBD1. The CDR3 has 14 residues. Germline V gene data show CDR1 as MNHNY and CDR2 as SVGAGI (reference sequence). The V gene end was trimmed by 0 bases and the J gene end by 7 bases; junction bases not matched to a gene: 4. CDR3 nucleotide sequence: TGTGCCAGCAGTTACTCTTCAGGGGGCAATGAAGCTTTCTTT. Its protein product is CASSYSSGGNEAFF.

The gene calls are TRBV30 and TRBJ2-7, with 10 bases matching TRBD2. This CDR3 contains 16 residues. Germline CDR1 GTSNPN, CDR2 SVGIG (reference sequence). With 0 bases clipped from V and 6 bases from J, the junction kept 11 bases outside the gene matches. The CDR3 here is CAWSVIAGGGGSEQYF. CDR3 DNA: TGTGCCTGGAGTGTGATAGCGGGGGGAGGGGGGTCCGAGCAGTACTTC.

The rearrangement uses TRBV5-1 and TRBJ2-7; no clear D gene. This CDR3 has 11 residues. V was shortened by 4 bases and J by 0 bases, with 2 bases between the two germline ends. Germline V CDR1 and CDR2: SGHRS, YFSETQ. The CDR3 DNA reads as TGCGCCAGCAGCGCCTCCTACGAGCAGTACTTC. Amino acids: CASSASYEQYF.

This rearrangement joins TRBV6-6 to TRBJ1-4, with D tentatively TRBD1 (5 bases). The CDR3 length is 13 residues. Germline-derived CDR1 and CDR2 are MNHNY and SVGAGI (reference sequence). V gave up 5 bases and J gave up 8 bases, with 12 bases separating them. The CDR3 nucleotides are TGTGCCAGCAGTCCGGGGGTCGAGGAAAAACTGTTTTTT. Translation: CASSPGVEEKLFF.

This clone was counted a few times. V usage is TRBV5-6 and J usage is TRBJ1-1; TRBD1 aligns across 7 bases. V lost 9 bases and J lost 2; bases outside the gene matches: 4. CDR3 size: 12 residues. Germline V gene sequence: CDR1 SGHDT, CDR2 YYEEEE. The DNA for the CDR3 is TGTGCCAAACAGGGGACAAACACTGAAGCTTTCTTT. Encoded protein: CAKQGTNTEAFF. Using reference TRBV5-6 and TRBJ1-1 for the parts outside the CDR3, the full variable domain is DAGVTQSPTHLIKTRGQQVTLRCSPKSGHDTVSWYQQALGQGPQFIFQYYEEEERQRGNFPDRFSGHQFPNYSSELNVNALLLGDSALYLCAKQGTNTEAFFGQGTRLTVV.

V and J are TRBV7-9 and TRBJ2-7; the D is unclear. Germline loops: CDR1 SEHNR, CDR2 FQNEAQ (reference sequence). The V end lost 8 bases, the J end lost 4 bases, and 3 bases lay between the germline ends. This CDR3 spans 9 amino acids. CDR3 nucleotide sequence: TGTGCCAGCGGATACGAGCAGTACTTC. It translates to CASGYEQYF.